Reported below is one T cell receptor beta chain. Original data processing: Reference gene primer amplification in the assay estimated nucleated cell counts. The assay was immunoSEQ multiplex PCR, and TCRdb's table has in-frame clones only and misses some. V, J and clone size derive from that table, while D and trimming were established from the DNA sequence. The sample holds around 120,000 clones, around four fifths seen once. These data come from a study of blood T cell repertoires in COVID-19. Across the study: The origin of the acute and convalescent COVID-19 samples was the United States, Italy and Spain. Sources were T cells, B-cell-depleted T cells, or PBMCs; the material itself was cDNA or gDNA.

The CDR3 contains 17 residues. Germline CDR1 and CDR2: SEHNR and FQNEAQ (reference sequence). V was clipped by 1 base and J by 4 bases, with 14 bases between them. Sequencing was carried out using peripheral blood. The receptor was isolated from a man between 35 and 55 years old with active or convalescent COVID-19. The rearrangement uses TRBV7-9 and TRBJ2-6; TRBD1 is a possible D gene (6 bases). The CDR3 DNA reads as TGTGCCAGCAGCTTAGTGGGACACCCGACCGGGGCCAACGTCCTGACTTTC. The encoded protein is CASSLVGHPTGANVLTF.